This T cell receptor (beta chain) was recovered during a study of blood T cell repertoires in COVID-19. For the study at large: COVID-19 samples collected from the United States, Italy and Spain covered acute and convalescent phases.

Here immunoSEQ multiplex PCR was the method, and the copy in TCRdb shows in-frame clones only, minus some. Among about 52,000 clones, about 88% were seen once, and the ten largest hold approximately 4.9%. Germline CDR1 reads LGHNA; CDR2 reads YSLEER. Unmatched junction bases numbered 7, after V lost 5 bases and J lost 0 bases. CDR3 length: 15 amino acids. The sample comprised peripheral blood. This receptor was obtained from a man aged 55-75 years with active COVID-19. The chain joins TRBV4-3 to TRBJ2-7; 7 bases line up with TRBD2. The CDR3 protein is CASSLGGTHSYEQYF. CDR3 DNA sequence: TGCGCCAGCAGCTTGGGGGGGACCCACTCCTACGAGCAGTACTTC.